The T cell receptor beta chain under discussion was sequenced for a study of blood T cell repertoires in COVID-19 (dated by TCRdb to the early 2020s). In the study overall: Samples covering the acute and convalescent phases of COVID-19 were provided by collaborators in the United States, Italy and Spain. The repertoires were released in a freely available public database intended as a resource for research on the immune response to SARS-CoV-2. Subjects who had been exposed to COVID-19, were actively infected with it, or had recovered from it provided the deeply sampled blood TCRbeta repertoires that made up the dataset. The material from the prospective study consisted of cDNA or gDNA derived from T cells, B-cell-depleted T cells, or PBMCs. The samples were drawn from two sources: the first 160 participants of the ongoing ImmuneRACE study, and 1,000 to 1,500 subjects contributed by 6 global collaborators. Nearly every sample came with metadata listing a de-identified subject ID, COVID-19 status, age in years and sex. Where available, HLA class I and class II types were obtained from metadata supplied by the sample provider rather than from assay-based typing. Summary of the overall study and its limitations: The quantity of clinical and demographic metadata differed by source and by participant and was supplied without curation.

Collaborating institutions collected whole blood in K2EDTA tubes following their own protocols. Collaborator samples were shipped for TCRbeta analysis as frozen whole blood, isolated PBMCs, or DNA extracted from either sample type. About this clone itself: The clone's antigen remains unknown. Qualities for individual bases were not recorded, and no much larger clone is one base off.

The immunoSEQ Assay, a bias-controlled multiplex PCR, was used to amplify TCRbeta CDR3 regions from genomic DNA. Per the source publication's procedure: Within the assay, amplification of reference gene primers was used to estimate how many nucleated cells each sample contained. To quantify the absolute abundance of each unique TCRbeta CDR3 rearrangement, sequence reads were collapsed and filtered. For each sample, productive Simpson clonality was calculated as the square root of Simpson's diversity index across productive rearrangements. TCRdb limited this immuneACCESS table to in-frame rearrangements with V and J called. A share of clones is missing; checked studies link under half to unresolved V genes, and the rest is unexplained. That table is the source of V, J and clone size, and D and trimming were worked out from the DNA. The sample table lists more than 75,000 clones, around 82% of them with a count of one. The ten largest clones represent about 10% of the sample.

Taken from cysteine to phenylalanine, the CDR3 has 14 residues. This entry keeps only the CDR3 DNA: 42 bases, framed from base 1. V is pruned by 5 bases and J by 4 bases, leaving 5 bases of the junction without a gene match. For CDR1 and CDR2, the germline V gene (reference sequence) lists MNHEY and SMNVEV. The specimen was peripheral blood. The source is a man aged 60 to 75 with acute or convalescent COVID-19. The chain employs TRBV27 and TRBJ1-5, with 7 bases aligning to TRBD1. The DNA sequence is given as TGTGCCAGCAGTGAATCAGGGGGTAATCAGCCCCAGCATTTT. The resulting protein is CASSESGGNQPQHF.